The 15 T cell receptor beta chains in this list originate from one sample, sequenced in a study of tumor and adjacent non-tumor tissue in lung cancer. No cell sorting was done before RNA was extracted from the tissue. TCRbeta libraries were built with three rounds of nested PCR, modified from ARM-PCR. MiXCR, applied by TCRdb to the multiplex PCR reads, yields one record per CDR3 protein. The sample contains under 150,000 distinct CDR3 sequences, 66% of which appear only once. Sequenced sample: lung tumor tissue. All receptors come from a man aged 55 to 70 with small cell lung cancer.

The rearrangement uses TRBV11-2 and TRBJ1-1; D not certain. This CDR3 is 15 amino acids long. Looked up from germline, CDR1 is SGHAT and CDR2 is FQNNGV. The V end lost 4 bases, the J end lost 3 bases, and 15 bases lay between the germline ends. CDR3: CASSWALTMDTEAFF. Here the CDR3 DNA reads TGTGCCAGCAGCTGGGCACTAACGATGGACACTGAAGCTTTCTTT.

This clonotype was observed at least ten times. V gene TRBV6-2 or TRBV6-3 combines with J gene TRBJ2-7; 7 positions agree with TRBD1. Germline trimming cut 4 bases from V and 3 bases from J; bases unmatched to any gene: 9. CDR3 length: 15 amino acids. Germline V gives CDR1 MNHEY, CDR2 SVGEGT. The DNA of the CDR3 is TGTGCCAGCAGTTCCCACCGGGACAGCCGCTACGAGCAGTACGTC. Amino acids: CASSSHRDSRYEQYV.

This clonotype was observed at least ten times. The chain carries TRBV20-1 and TRBJ1-1, with D perhaps TRBD1 (5 bases). Germline V gene lookup returns CDR1 DFQATT and CDR2 SNEGSKA (reference sequence). Trimming left V 5 bases short and J 2 bases short, with 15 bases between. This CDR3 spans 14 amino acids. Here the CDR3 reads CSAGTHGGNTEAFF. The DNA of the CDR3 is TGCAGTGCTGGGACCCACGGGGGAAACACTGAAGCTTTCTTT.

Comments on this clonotype: No conserved phenylalanine or tryptophan is present at the end of the CDR3, so a read error is the likely explanation. V gene TRBV11-2 combines with J gene TRBJ1-1; unclear D gene. CDR3 size: 14 residues. Trimming pared 7 bases from V and 4 bases from J, leaving 16 bases between. CDR1 is SGHAT and CDR2 is FQNNGV in the germline V gene. The CDR3 protein is CASNFAIRSTEAFY. CDR3 DNA sequence: TGTGCCAGCAACTTCGCCATCAGGAGCACTGAAGCTTTCTAT.

The count of this clonotype is one. Relative to the germline gene, one junction end is altered; a read error may explain this. The chain couples TRBV20-1 to TRBJ2-1; TRBD1 aligns across 11 bases. Germline V CDR1 and CDR2: DFQATT, SNEGSKA (reference sequence). The CDR3 length is 16 residues. DNA for the CDR3: TGCAGTGCTAGAGCGATTGGACAGGGGGCTTCTAATGAGCAGCTCTTC. Amino acids: CSARAIGQGASNEQLF.

At least ten counts were recorded for this clonotype. This chain joins TRBV29-1 and TRBJ2-4; D possibly corresponds to TRBD1 (6 bases). The CDR3 is 13 residues long. The V end lost 7 bases, the J end lost 8 bases, and 18 bases lay between the germline ends. The germline V gene encodes CDR1 SQVTM and CDR2 ANQGSEA. The CDR3 DNA sequence: TGCAGCGCATGGGACACCCAAGGAGACATTCAGTACTTC. Its protein product is CSAWDTQGDIQYF.

The chain has TRBV7-8 and TRBJ2-3; 7 bases align to TRBD1. The CDR3 loop spans 16 amino acids. V shed 3 bases and J 4 bases; nucleotides not matched to a gene: 10. Germline V gene lookup returns CDR1 SGHVS and CDR2 FQNEAQ. CDR3: CASSFLRGQVADTQYF. CDR3 in DNA: TGTGCCAGCAGCTTCTTGAGGGGGCAGGTGGCAGATACGCAGTATTTT. The full variable domain, completed using reference TRBV7-8 and TRBJ2-3, is GAGVSQSPRYKVAKRGQDVALRCDPISGHVSLFWYQQALGQGPEFLTYFQNEAQLDKSGLPSDRFFAERPEGSVSTLKIQRTQQEDSAVYLCASSFLRGQVADTQYFGPGTRLTVL.

This chain uses TRBV29-1 with TRBJ2-7; unclear D gene. Trimming removed 1 base at V and 5 bases at J, with 9 bases between. Germline CDR1 is SQVTM and CDR2 is ANQGSEA. The CDR3 loop spans 12 amino acids. CDR3 sequence: CSVEGGGDEQYF. CDR3 nucleotide sequence: TGCAGCGTTGAAGGGGGTGGCGACGAGCAGTACTTC.

This clonotype was recorded at least ten times. The chain links TRBV11-3 to TRBJ2-2; D may be TRBD1 (5 bases). The germline V gene has CDR1 SGHNT and CDR2 YENEEA. V was shortened by 5 bases and J by 3 bases, with 19 bases between the two germline ends. This CDR3 has 17 residues. CDR3 loop: CASSPSRPTGYTGELFF. As DNA, the CDR3 is TGTGCCAGCAGCCCGAGTAGACCCACAGGCTACACCGGGGAGCTGTTTTTT.

The count of this clonotype is one. A junction boundary mismatches the germline segment, possibly from a read error. The V gene is TRBV6-2 or TRBV6-3, the J gene TRBJ1-1, with D possibly being TRBD1 (5 bases). Germline V lookup: CDR1 MNHEY, CDR2 SVGEGT. The CDR3 length is 14 residues. The chain's CDR3 is CACSLIGENTEAFF. CDR3 nucleotides: TGTGCCTGCAGTTTGATAGGGGAGAACACTGAAGCTTTCTTT.

For this clonotype: A read error is possible here, since a much larger clone lies one base away. The chain uses TRBV5-4 and TRBJ2-5; possible D gene TRBD2, 7 bases. CDR3 size: 17 residues. Germline V gives CDR1 SGHNT, CDR2 YYREEE (reference sequence). The CDR3 DNA follows: TGTGCCAGCGGCTTGCCACAGGGAGGGAGGGGTAAAGAGACCCAGTACTTC. Its translation: CASGLPQGGRGKETQYF.

The chain uses TRBV28 and TRBJ2-7; either TRBD1 or TRBD2 may supply D (5 bases each). The CDR3 has 14 amino acids. In germline, CDR1 is MDHEN, CDR2 SYDVKM. The ends were cut back, 6 bases at V and 1 base at J, with 13 bases in the middle. CDR3 loop: CASRFSGPSYEQYV. The CDR3 nucleotides are TGTGCCAGCAGGTTCTCGGGACCGTCCTACGAGCAGTACGTC.

This clonotype was counted once. A read error may account for a junction end that differs from germline. The V call is TRBV20-1, the J call TRBJ2-2; possible D gene TRBD1, 5 bases. The length of the CDR3 is 16 residues. CDR1 and CDR2 (germline): DFQATT, SNEGSKA (reference sequence). The CDR3 here is CTARHPVSRGTRELFF. The DNA for the CDR3 is TGCACTGCTAGACACCCTGTCAGTAGGGGCACCAGGGAGCTGTTTTTT.

This clonotype was detected once. The chain recombines TRBV20-1 with TRBJ1-5; perhaps TRBD1 as D (5 bases). The CDR3 totals 16 residues. V was shortened by 4 bases and J by 1 base, with 17 bases between the two germline ends. Germline assignment: CDR1 DFQATT and CDR2 SNEGSKA (reference sequence). CDR3 sequence (DNA): TGCAGTGCTAAGCCCGGGGGAGGACGGAGCAATCAGCCCCAGCATTTT. Its protein is CSAKPGGGRSNQPQHF.

This chain connects TRBV29-1 to TRBJ2-7; D perhaps matches TRBD1 (5 bases). Germline CDR1 reads SQVTM; CDR2 reads ANQGSEA. The CDR3 extends over 11 amino acids. V lost 4 bases and J lost 13, with 17 bases in between. DNA of the CDR3: TGCAGCGTTGTTGGGGCATACGAGTACTACTTC. Translation gives CSVVGAYEYYF.